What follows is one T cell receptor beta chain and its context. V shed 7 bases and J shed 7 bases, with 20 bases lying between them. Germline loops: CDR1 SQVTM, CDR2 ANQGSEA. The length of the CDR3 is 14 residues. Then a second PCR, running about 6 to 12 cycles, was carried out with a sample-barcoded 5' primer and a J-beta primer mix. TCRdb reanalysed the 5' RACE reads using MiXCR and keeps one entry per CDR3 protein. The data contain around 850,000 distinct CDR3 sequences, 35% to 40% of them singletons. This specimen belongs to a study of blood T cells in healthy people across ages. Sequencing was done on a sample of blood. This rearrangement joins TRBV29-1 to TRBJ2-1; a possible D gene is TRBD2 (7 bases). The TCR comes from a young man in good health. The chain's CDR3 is CSGRREGQGNEQFF. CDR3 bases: TGCAGCGGCCGCAGGGAGGGACAAGGGAATGAGCAGTTCTTC.